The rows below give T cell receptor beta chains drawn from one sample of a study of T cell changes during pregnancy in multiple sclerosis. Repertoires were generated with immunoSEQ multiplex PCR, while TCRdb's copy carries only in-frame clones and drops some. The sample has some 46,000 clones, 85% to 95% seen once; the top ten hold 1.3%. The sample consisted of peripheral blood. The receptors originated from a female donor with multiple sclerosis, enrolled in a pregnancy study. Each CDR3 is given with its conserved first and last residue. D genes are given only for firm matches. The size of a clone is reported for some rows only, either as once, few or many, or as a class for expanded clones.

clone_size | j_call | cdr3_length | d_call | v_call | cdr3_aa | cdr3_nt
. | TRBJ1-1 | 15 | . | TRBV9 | CASSVEGHTNTEAFF | TGTGCCAGCAGCGTAGAGGGACACACGAACACTGAAGCTTTCTTT
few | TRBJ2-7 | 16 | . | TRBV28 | CASSDSKKKPSYEQYF | TGTGCCAGCAGTGACAGCAAGAAAAAACCCTCCTACGAGCAGTACTTC
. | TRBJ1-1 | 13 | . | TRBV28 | CASRKSVGTEAFF | TGTGCCAGCCGCAAAAGTGTAGGCACTGAAGCTTTCTTT
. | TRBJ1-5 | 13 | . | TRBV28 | CASWVNSNQPQHF | TGTGCCAGCTGGGTGAATAGCAATCAGCCCCAGCATTTT
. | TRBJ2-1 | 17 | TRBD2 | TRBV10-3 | CASETSGRVKSYNEQFF | TGTGCCTCGGAAACTAGCGGGAGGGTTAAGTCCTACAATGAGCAGTTCTTC
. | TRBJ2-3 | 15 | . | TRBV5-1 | CASSGEGSGTDTQYF | TGCGCCAGCAGTGGAGAGGGGAGTGGGACAGATACGCAGTATTTT
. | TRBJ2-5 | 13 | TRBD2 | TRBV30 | CAWEAGGLETQYF | TGTGCCTGGGAAGCGGGAGGTCTAGAGACCCAGTACTTC
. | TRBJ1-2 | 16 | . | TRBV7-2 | CASSLVVTVSNYGYTF | TGTGCCAGCAGCTTAGTCGTGACGGTATCTAACTATGGCTACACCTTC
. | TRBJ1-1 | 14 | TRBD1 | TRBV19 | CASSGTGLATEAFF | TGTGCCAGTAGTGGGACAGGGTTGGCCACTGAAGCTTTCTTT
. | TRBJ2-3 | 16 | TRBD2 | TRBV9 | CASSPRTSGRTDTQYF | TGTGCCAGCAGCCCGCGGACTAGCGGACGCACAGATACGCAGTATTTT
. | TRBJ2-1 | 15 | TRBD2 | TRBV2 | CASVTQPGLNNEQFF | TGTGCCAGCGTTACACAGCCGGGACTAAACAATGAGCAGTTCTTC
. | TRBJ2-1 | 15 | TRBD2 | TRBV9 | CASSGSGSSYNEQFF | TGTGCCAGCAGCGGAAGCGGGAGCTCCTACAATGAGCAGTTCTTC
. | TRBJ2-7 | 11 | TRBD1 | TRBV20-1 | CSANRGFEQYF | TGCAGTGCTAACAGGGGGTTCGAGCAGTACTTC
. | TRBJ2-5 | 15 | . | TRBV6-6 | CASSYSAGVGETQYF | TGTGCCAGCAGTTACTCGGCAGGGGTTGGCGAGACCCAGTACTTC
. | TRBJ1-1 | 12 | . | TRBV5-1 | CASGPGGTEAFF | TGCGCCAGCGGCCCGGGCGGCACTGAAGCTTTCTTT
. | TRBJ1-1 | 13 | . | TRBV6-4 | CASSDQANTEAFF | TGTGCCAGCAGTGATCAGGCGAACACTGAAGCTTTCTTT
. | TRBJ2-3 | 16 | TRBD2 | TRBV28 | CASSHRLAGRTDTQYF | TGTGCCAGCAGTCATCGACTAGCGGGAAGAACAGATACGCAGTATTTT
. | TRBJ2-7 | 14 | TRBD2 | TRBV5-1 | CASGRTSGPYEQYF | TGCGCCAGCGGTAGGACTAGCGGGCCCTACGAGCAGTACTTC
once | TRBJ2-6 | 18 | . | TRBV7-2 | CASSSPPGRSTGANVLTF | TGTGCCAGCAGCTCCCCTCCCGGGAGATCGACTGGGGCCAACGTCCTGACTTTC
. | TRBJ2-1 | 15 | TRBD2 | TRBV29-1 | CSVEPGLAGAYEQFF | TGCAGCGTTGAACCCGGACTAGCGGGAGCTTATGAGCAGTTCTTC
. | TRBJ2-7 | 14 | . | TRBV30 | CAWSRDTYSYEQYF | TGTGCCTGGAGCCGGGACACGTACTCCTACGAGCAGTACTTC
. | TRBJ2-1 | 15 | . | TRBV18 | CASSRAVSSYNEQFF | TGTGCCAGCTCACGAGCGGTCAGCTCCTACAATGAGCAGTTCTTC
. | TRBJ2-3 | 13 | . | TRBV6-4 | CASSDSSHDTQYF | TGTGCCAGCAGTGACTCGAGTCACGATACGCAGTATTTT
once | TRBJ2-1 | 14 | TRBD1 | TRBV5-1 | CASSSGQADNEQFF | TGCGCCAGCAGCTCGGGACAGGCCGACAATGAGCAGTTCTTC
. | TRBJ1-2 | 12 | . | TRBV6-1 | CATLTGSYGYTF | TGTGCCACCTTAACTGGTTCCTATGGCTACACCTTC